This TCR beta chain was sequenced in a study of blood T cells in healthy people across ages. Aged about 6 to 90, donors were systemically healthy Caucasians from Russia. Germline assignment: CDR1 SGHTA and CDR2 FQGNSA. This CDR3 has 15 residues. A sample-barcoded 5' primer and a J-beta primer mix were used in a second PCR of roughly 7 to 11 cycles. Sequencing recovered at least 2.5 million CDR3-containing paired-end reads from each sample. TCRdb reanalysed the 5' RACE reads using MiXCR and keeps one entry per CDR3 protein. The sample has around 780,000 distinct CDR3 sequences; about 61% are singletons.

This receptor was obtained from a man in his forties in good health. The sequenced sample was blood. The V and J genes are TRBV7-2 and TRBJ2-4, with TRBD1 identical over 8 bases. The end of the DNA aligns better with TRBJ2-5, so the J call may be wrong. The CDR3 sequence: CASSQRTGTRETQYF. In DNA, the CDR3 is TGTGCCAGCAGCCAGAGGACAGGGACCCGGGAGACCCAGTACTTC.